This TCR beta chain was identified in a study of T cells in Graves' hyperthyroidism and ophthalmopathy. Study conclusions and caveats: Ophthalmopathy got predicted by the model a median about 6.5 months before its onset.

As for this clonotype: Its antigen remains unknown. One junction end disagrees with the germline gene, perhaps due to a read error.

The investigators amplified TCR beta CDR3 regions from RNA transcripts. First-round RT-PCR with HTBI primers amplified the TCR CDR3 region. TCRdb reprocessed the multiplex PCR reads with MiXCR, giving one entry per CDR3 protein. The table includes 300,000 or so distinct CDR3 sequences, roughly 15% detected once. Sequencing used blood. This clonotype originated in a man aged 25-45 years with Graves' hyperthyroidism.

This CDR3 is CATSRGLAGVQEAQYF. CDR3 nucleotides: TGTGCCACCAGCAGAGGACTAGCGGGAGTCCAAGAGGCCCAGTACTTC. The chain links TRBV15 to TRBJ2-5; TRBD2 matches 12 bases. The CDR3 has 16 residues. CDR1 LNHNV and CDR2 YYDKDF come from the germline V gene (reference sequence).